This T cell receptor beta chain was retrieved from a study of blood T cells in healthy people across ages. This CDR3 comprises 15 residues. The V gene end was trimmed by 0 bases and the J gene end by 5 bases; junction bases not matched to a gene: 7. Germline CDR1 reads SQVTM; CDR2 reads ANQGSEA. The second PCR ran about 6 to 12 cycles with a sample-barcoded 5' primer and J-beta primers. TCRdb itself ran the 5' RACE reads through MiXCR, one entry per CDR3 protein. The sample records hundreds of thousands of distinct CDR3 sequences, over 40% being singletons. This clonotype appeared a few times. The clonotype originates from an elderly woman in good health. The sample was blood. The chain links TRBV29-1 to TRBJ2-7, with 10 bases lining up with TRBD2. For the CDR3, the DNA is TGCAGCGTTGAAGAATTAGCGGGGGGTGCGGACGAGCAGTACTTC. Encoded protein: CSVEELAGGADEQYF.